Following are 3 T cell receptor beta chains from one sample sequenced in a study of blood T cell repertoires in COVID-19. Clones were read by immunoSEQ multiplex PCR, and TCRdb kept only the in-frame ones, dropping some. The sample includes some 45,000 clones, about 80% of them seen just once. Specimen: peripheral blood. These receptors were collected from a woman aged 55-69 years with acute or convalescent COVID-19.

J is TRBJ2-3 and V is TRBV14; D is uncertain. The germline V gene has CDR1 SGHDN and CDR2 FVKESK. V lost 3 bases and J lost 4, with 8 bases in between. This CDR3 is built from 13 residues. The CDR3 region is CASSQHLADTQYF. The CDR3 coding sequence is TGTGCCAGCAGCCAGCATTTAGCAGATACGCAGTATTTT. The complete variable domain, with remaining parts taken from reference TRBV14 and TRBJ2-3, reads EAGVTQFPSHSVIEKGQTVTLRCDPISGHDNLYWYRRVMGKEIKFLLHFVKESKQDESGMPNNRFLAERTGGTYSTLKVQPAELEDSGVYFCASSQHLADTQYFGPGTRLTVL.

Only one count was recorded for this clone. This chain connects TRBV2 to TRBJ2-2; D perhaps matches TRBD2 (7 bases). Trimming took off 6 bases at V and 4 bases at J, with 15 bases between the two ends. The germline V gene encodes CDR1 SNHLY and CDR2 FYNNEI. CDR3 length: 15 amino acids. CDR3 region: CASSTPRGGTGELFF. The CDR3 DNA is TGTGCCAGCAGCACCCCGAGGGGGGGCACCGGGGAGCTGTTTTTT.

The chain joins TRBV13 to TRBJ1-1; D is undetermined. Per the germline V gene, CDR1 is PRHDT and CDR2 is FYEKMQ (reference sequence). This CDR3 is 13 amino acids long. V was cut by 6 bases and J by 1 base, with 9 bases left in between. This chain's CDR3 is CASRPEGNTEAFF. The CDR3 DNA reads TGTGCCAGCAGACCAGAGGGGAACACTGAAGCTTTCTTT.